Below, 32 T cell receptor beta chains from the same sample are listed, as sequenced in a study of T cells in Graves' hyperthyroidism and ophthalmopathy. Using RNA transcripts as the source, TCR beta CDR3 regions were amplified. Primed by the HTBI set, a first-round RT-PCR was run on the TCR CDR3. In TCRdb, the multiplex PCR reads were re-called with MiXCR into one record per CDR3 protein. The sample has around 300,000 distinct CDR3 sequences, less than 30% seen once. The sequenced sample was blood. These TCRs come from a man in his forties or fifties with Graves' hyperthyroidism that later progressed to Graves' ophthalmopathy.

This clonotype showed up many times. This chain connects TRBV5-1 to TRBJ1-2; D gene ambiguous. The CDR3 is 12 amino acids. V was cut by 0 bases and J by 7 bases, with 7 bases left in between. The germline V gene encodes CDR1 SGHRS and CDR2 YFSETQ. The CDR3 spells CASSLEESGYTF. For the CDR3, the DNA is TGCGCCAGCAGCTTGGAGGAGAGTGGCTACACCTTC. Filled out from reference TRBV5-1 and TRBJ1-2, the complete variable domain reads KAGVTQTPRYLIKTRGQQVTLSCSPISGHRSVSWYQQTPGQGLQFLFEYFSETQRNKGNFPGRFSGRQFSNSRSEMNVSTLELGDSALYLCASSLEESGYTFGSGTRLTVV.

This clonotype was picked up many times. The CDR3 is CASRLGTSGIEQYF. The DNA for the CDR3 is TGTGCCAGCAGACTCGGGACTAGCGGGATCGAGCAGTACTTC. The chain combines TRBV12-3 or TRBV12-4 with TRBJ2-7, with 13 bases identical to TRBD2. The CDR3 extends over 14 amino acids. Germline trimming cut 6 bases from V and 6 bases from J; bases unmatched to any gene: 5.

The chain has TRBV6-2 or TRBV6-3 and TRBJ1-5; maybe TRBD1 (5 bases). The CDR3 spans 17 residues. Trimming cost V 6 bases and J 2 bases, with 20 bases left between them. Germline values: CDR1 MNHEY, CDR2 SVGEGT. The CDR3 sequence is CASSVWGSGGGNQPQHF. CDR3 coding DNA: TGTGCCAGCAGCGTTTGGGGGTCGGGAGGGGGCAATCAGCCCCAGCATTTT.

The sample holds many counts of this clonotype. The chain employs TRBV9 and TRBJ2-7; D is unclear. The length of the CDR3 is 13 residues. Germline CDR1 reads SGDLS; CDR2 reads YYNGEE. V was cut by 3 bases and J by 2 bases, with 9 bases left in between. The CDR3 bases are TGTGCCAGCAGCGGACCCCACCCCTACGAGCAGTACTTC. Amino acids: CASSGPHPYEQYF.

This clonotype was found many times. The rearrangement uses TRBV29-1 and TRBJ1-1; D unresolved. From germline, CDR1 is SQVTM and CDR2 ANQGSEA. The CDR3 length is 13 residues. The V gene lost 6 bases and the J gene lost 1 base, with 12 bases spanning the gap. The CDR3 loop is CSVKEGPNTEAFF. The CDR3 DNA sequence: TGCAGCGTAAAGGAGGGTCCGAACACTGAAGCTTTCTTT. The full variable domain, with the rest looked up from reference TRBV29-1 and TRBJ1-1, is SAVISQKPSRDICQRGTSLTIQCQVDSQVTMMFWYRQQPGQSLTLIATANQGSEATYESGFVIDKFPISRPNLTFSTLTVSNMSPEDSSIYLCSVKEGPNTEAFFGQGTRLTVV.

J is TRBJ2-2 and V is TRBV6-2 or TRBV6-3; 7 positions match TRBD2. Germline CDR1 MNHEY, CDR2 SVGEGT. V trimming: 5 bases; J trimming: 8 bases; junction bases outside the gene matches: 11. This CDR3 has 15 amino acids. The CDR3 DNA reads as TGTGCCAGCAGTCCCCCGGGACTATCCCCTGGGGAGCTGTTTTTT. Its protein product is CASSPPGLSPGELFF.

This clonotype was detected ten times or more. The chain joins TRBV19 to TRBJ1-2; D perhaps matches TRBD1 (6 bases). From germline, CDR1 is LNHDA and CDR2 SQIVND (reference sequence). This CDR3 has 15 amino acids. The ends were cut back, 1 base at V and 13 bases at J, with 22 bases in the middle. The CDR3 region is CASSIAGGRSTQATF. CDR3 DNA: TGTGCCAGTAGTATAGCTGGGGGGCGATCAACTCAGGCCACCTTC.

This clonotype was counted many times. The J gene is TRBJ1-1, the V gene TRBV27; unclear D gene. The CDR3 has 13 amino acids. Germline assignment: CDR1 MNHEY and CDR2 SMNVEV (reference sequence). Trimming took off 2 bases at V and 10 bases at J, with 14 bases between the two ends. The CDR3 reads CASSLRQALTAFF. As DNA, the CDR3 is TGTGCCAGCAGTTTAAGGCAGGCACTGACAGCTTTCTTT.

The CDR3 region is CASSWGEGIQPQHF. CDR3 DNA: TGTGCCAGCAGTTGGGGGGAGGGGATTCAGCCCCAGCATTTT. This rearrangement joins TRBV6-5 to TRBJ1-5; D possibly corresponds to TRBD1 (5 bases). The length of the CDR3 is 14 residues. Germline V gene data show CDR1 as MNHEY and CDR2 as SVGAGI. The V end lost 4 bases, the J end lost 6 bases, and 13 bases lay between the germline ends.

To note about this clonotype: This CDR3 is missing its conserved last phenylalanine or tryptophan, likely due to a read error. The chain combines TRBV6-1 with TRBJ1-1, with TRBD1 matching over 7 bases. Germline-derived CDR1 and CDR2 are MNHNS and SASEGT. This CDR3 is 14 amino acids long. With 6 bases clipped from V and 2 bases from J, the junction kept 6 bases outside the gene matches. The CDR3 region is CASSWDSDNTEAFS. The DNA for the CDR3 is TGTGCCAGCAGCTGGGACAGTGATAACACTGAAGCTTTCTCT.

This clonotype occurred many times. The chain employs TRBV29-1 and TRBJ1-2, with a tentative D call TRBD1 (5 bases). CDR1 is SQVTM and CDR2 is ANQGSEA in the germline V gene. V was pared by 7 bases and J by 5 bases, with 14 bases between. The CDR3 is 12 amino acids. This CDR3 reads CSGRDNGYGYTF. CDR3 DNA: TGCAGCGGCAGGGATAATGGATATGGCTACACCTTC.

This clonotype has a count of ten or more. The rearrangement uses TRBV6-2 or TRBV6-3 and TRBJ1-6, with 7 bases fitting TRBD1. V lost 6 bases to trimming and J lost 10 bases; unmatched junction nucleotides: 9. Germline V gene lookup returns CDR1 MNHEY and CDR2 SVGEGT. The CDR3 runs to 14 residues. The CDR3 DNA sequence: TGTGCCAGCAGCCTCCAGGGGGAAGGATCACCCCTCCACTTT. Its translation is CASSLQGEGSPLHF.

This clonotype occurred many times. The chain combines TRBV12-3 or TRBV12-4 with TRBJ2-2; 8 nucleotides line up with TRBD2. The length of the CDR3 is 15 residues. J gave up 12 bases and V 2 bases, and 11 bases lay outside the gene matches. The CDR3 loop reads CASSLWLAGLGKLFF. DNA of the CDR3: TGTGCCAGCAGTTTATGGCTAGCGGGTCTCGGCAAGCTGTTTTTT.

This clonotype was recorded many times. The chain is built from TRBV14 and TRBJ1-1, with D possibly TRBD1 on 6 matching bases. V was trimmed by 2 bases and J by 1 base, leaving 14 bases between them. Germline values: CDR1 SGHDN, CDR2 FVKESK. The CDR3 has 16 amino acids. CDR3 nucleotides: TGTGCCAGCAGCCAATCGACGGGGGCCAAGAACACTGAAGCTTTCTTT. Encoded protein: CASSQSTGAKNTEAFF.

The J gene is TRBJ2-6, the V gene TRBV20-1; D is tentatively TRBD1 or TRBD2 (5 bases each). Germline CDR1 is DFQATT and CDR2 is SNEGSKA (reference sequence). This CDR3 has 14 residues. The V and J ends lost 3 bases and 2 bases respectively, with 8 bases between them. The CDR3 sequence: CSARRGAGANVLTF. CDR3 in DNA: TGCAGTGCTAGGAGAGGGGCTGGGGCCAACGTCCTGACTTTC.

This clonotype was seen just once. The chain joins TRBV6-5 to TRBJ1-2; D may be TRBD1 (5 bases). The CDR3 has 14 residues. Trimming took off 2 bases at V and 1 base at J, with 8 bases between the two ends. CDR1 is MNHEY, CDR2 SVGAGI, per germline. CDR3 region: CASSYRDRNYGYTF. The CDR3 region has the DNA TGTGCCAGCAGTTACCGGGACCGTAACTATGGCTACACCTTC.

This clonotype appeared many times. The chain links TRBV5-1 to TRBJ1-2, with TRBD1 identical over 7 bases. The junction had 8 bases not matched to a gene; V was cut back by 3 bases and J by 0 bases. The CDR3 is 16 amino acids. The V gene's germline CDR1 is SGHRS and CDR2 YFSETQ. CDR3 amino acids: CASSSSPGQTNYGYTF. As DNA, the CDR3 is TGCGCCAGCAGCTCGAGTCCGGGACAGACTAACTATGGCTACACCTTC.

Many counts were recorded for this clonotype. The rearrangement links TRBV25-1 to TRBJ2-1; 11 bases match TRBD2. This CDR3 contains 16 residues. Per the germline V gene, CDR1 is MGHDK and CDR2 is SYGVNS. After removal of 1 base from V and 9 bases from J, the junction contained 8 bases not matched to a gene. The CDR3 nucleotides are TGTGCCAGCAGTGAATTAGGTGTAGCGGGAGGGTCTGAGCAGTTCTTC. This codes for CASSELGVAGGSEQFF.

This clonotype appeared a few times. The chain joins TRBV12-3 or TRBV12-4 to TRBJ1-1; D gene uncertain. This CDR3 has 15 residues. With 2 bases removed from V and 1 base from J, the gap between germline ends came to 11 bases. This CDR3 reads CASSLLYIRNTEAFF. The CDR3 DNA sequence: TGTGCCAGCAGTTTATTATACATCAGGAACACTGAAGCTTTCTTT.

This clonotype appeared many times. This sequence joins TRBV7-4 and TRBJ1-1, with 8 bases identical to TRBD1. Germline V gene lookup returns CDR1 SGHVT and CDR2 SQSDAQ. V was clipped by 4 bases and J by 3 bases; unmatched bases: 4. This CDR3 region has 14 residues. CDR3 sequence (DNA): TGTGCCAGCAGCTCTCAGGGGGCTCACACTGAAGCTTTCTTT. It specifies CASSSQGAHTEAFF.

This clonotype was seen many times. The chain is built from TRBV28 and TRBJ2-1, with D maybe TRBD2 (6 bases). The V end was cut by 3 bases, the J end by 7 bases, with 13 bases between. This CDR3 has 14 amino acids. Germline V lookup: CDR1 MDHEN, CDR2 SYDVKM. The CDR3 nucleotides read TGTGCCAGCAGTTTTGCGGGGCCGGCTAATGAGCAGTTCTTC. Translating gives CASSFAGPANEQFF.

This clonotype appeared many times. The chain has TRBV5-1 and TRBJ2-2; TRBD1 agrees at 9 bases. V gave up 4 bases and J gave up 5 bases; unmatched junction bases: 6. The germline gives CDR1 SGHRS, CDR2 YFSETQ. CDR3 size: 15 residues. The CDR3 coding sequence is TGCGCCAGCAGCAGGACAGGGGTCGAGACCGGGGAGCTGTTTTTT. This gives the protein CASSRTGVETGELFF.

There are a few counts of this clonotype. CDR3: CASSYWGGASNQPQHF. Written as DNA, the CDR3 is TGTGCCAGCAGTTATTGGGGTGGCGCTAGCAATCAGCCCCAGCATTTT. The gene calls are TRBV6-2 or TRBV6-3 and TRBJ1-5; D gene ambiguous. Germline V CDR1 and CDR2: MNHEY, SVGEGT. The CDR3 is 16 residues long. Trimming stripped 3 bases from V and 0 bases from J, with 12 bases between.

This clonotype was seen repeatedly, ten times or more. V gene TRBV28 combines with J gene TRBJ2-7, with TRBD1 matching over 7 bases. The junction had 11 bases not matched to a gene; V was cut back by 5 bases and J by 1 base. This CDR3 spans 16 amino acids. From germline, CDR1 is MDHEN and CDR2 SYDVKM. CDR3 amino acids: CASSLTGQEGSYEQYF. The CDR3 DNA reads TGTGCCAGCAGTCTGACAGGGCAAGAAGGATCCTACGAGCAGTACTTC.

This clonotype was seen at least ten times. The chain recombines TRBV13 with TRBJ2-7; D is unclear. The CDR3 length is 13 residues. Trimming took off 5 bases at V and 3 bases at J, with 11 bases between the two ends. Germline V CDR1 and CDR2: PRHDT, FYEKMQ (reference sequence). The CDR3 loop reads CASSPRMNYEQYF. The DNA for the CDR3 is TGTGCCAGCAGCCCGCGTATGAACTACGAGCAGTACTTC.

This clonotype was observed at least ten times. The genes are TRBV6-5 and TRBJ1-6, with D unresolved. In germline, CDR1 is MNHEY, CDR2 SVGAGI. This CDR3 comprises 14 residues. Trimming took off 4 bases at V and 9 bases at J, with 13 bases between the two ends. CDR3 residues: CASSWEGTSSPLHF. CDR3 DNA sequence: TGTGCCAGCAGTTGGGAAGGAACTAGTTCACCCCTCCACTTT.

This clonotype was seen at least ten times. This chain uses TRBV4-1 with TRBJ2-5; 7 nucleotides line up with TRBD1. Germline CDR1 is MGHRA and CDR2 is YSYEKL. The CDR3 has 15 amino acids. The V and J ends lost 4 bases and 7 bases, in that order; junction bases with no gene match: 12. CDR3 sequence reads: CASSPSGQRTRTQYF. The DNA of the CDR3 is TGCGCCAGCAGCCCCTCGGGACAGCGTACTAGGACCCAGTACTTC.

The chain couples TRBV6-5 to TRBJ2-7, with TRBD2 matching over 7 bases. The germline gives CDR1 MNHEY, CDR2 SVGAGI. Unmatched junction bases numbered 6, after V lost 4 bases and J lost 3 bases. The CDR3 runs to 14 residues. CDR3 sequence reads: CASSSGGRSYEQYF. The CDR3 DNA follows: TGTGCCAGCAGTTCGGGGGGACGAAGCTACGAGCAGTACTTC.

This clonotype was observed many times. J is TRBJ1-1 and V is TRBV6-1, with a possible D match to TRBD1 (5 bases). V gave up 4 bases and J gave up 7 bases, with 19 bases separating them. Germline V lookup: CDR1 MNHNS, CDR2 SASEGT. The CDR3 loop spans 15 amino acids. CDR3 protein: CASSGRDSRTLEAFF. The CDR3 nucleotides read TGTGCCAGCAGTGGGCGGGACTCCCGCACCCTTGAAGCTTTCTTT.

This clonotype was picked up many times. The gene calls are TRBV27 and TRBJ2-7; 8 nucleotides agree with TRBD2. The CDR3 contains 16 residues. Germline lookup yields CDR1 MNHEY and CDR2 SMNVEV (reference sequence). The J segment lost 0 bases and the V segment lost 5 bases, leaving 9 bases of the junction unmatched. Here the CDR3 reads CASSTTSSGPSYEQYF. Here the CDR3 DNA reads TGTGCCAGCAGTACCACTTCTAGCGGGCCCTCCTACGAGCAGTACTTC.

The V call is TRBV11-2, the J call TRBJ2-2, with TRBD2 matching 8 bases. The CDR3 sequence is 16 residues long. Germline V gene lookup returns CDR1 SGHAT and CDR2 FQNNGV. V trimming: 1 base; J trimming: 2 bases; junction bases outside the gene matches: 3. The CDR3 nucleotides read TGTGCCAGCAGCTTAGGACTAGCGTTCAACACCGGGGAGCTGTTTTTT. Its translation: CASSLGLAFNTGELFF.

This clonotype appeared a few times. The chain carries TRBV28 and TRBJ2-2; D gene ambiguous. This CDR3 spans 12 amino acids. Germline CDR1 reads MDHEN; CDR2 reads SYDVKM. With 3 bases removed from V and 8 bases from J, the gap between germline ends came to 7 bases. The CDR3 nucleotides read TGTGCCAGCAGTTTCCCCAGGGGGGAGCTGTTTTTT. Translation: CASSFPRGELFF. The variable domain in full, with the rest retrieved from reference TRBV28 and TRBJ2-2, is DVKVTQSSRYLVKRTGEKVFLECVQDMDHENMFWYRQDPGLGLRLIYFSYDVKMKEKGDIPEGYSVSREKKERFSLILESASTNQTSMYLCASSFPRGELFFGEGSRLTVL.